This T cell receptor (beta chain) was identified during a study of cytomegalovirus exposure and HLA in healthy donors. The PCR contained 60 Vbeta and 13 Jbeta primers. Using immunoSEQ multiplex PCR, the repertoire was profiled, and TCRdb retains in-frame clones only, with some absent. Of roughly 230,000 clones in the sample, roughly 91% were seen once. This CDR3 region has 13 residues. J gave up 4 bases and V 3 bases, and 0 bases lay outside the gene matches. Germline CDR1 and CDR2: LGHNT and FRNRAP. The V call is TRBV12-5, the J call TRBJ2-3; TRBD2 agrees at 8 bases. This sequence was found in a girl aged 2-10 years in good health and CMV-seronegative. Sequenced material: PBMCs. This chain's CDR3 is CASGLAGADTQYF. The CDR3 DNA is TGTGCTAGTGGTTTAGCGGGAGCAGATACGCAGTATTTT. The full variable domain, its missing parts supplied by reference TRBV12-5 and TRBJ2-3, is DARVTQTPRHKVTEMGQEVTMRCQPILGHNTVFWYRQTMMQGLELLAYFRNRAPLDDSGMPKDRFSAEMPDATLATLKIQPSEPRDSAVYFCASGLAGADTQYFGPGTRLTVL.